These 2 T cell receptor beta chains originate from one sample sequenced in a study of blood T cell repertoires in COVID-19 (dated by TCRdb to between 2020 and 2021). The library was generated by the immunoSEQ multiplex PCR assay. The table comes from immuneACCESS by way of TCRdb, which keeps in-frame sequences with V and J called. Part of the clones is missing from these tables; in studies checked, under half for an unresolved V gene and the rest for unknown reasons. This sample gives under 450,000 clones in total; around 87% of them show up just once. The biggest ten clones account for 1% to 1.5% of the sample. Material: PBMCs or T cells enriched from blood (not recorded which). These receptor sequences come from a man aged 25 to 45 who had recovered from COVID-19.

This chain links TRBV5-5 with TRBJ1-5, with a weak D call TRBD1 (6 bases). V lost 4 bases and J lost 0, with 14 bases in between. The CDR3 is 16 amino acids. Germline V gene data show CDR1 as SGHKS and CDR2 as YYEKEE (reference sequence). The DNA for the CDR3 is TGTGCCAGCAGCGATCCACAGGGTAGTAGCAATCAGCCCCAGCATTTT. Its protein product is CASSDPQGSSNQPQHF.

This chain links TRBV5-1 with TRBJ1-4; no clear D gene. Germline V lookup: CDR1 SGHRS, CDR2 YFSETQ. V lost 3 bases, J lost 2 bases, and 8 bases lay in between. The CDR3 is made up of 14 amino acids. The CDR3 protein is CASSSGRTNEKLFF. Written as DNA, the CDR3 is TGCGCCAGCAGCTCGGGTAGGACTAATGAAAAACTGTTTTTT.